Following are 28 T cell receptor beta chains from one sample sequenced in a study of T cells in women clearing cervical HPV infection. TCRdb's table, derived via immunoSEQ multiplex PCR, lists solely in-frame clones and lacks some. The listing contains approximately 31,000 clones. Sequencing was carried out using blood buffy coat. Receptors were obtained from a woman aged 18-70 years with a cervical HPV16 infection that either progressed to CIN3+ or cleared (not recorded which).

Remarks on this clone: The read stops 3 residues short of the end of the CDR3; the missing end is completed from the germline J gene. J is TRBJ2-2 and V is TRBV6-2 or TRBV6-3; 13 positions agree with TRBD2. The V gene end was trimmed by 4 bases and the J gene end by 3 bases; junction bases not matched to a gene: 2. From germline, CDR1 is MNHEY and CDR2 SVGEGT. The CDR3 contains 16 residues. The CDR3: CASSSGLAGDTGELFF. CDR3 bases read: TGTGCCAGCAGTTCCGGACTAGCGGGGGACACCGGGGAG.

About this clone itself: The sequenced fragment ends 3 residues before the CDR3 boundary, so the rest is inferred from the germline J gene. The chain employs TRBV18 and TRBJ1-1; possible D gene TRBD1, 5 bases. Trimming shortened V by 4 bases and J by 2 bases, and 11 bases separated the two germline ends. Germline V gene lookup returns CDR1 KGHSH and CDR2 LQKENI. The CDR3 contains 14 residues. Partial CDR3 DNA: TGTGCCAGCTCACTCCAGACAGAAAACACTGAA. Its protein is CASSLQTENTE. The complete CDR3 reads CASSLQTENTEAFF.

Notes on this clone: The DNA ends 3 residues before the CDR3 does, and the rest of the CDR3 is filled in from the germline J gene. The chain is built from TRBV5-1 and TRBJ2-3; D may be TRBD2 (6 bases). This CDR3 has 14 residues. The germline gives CDR1 SGHRS, CDR2 YFSETQ. The ends were cut back, 6 bases at V and 6 bases at J, with 17 bases in the middle. CDR3 bases read: TGCGCCAGCACCTCCCGGGGAGGTTGGGATACG. Its translation: CASTSRGGWDT. The CDR3, in full, reads CASTSRGGWDTQYF.

Turning to this clone: The CDR3 end is not reached by the read, which stops 3 residues before it; the germline J gene fills it in. The gene calls are TRBV27 and TRBJ2-7; D may be TRBD1 (5 bases). The ends were cut back, 5 bases at V and 2 bases at J, with 10 bases in the middle. The CDR3 extends over 13 amino acids. CDR1 and CDR2 (germline): MNHEY, SMNVEV (reference sequence). The CDR3 spells CASSPTGAYEQYF. The covered CDR3 bases are TGTGCCAGCAGTCCTACAGGAGCCTACGAG.

Concerning this clone itself: The CDR3 goes on 3 residues after the read ends, and that part is filled in from the germline J gene. The chain couples TRBV4-1 to TRBJ1-1; perhaps TRBD1 as D (5 bases). This CDR3 comprises 15 residues. CDR1 MGHRA and CDR2 YSYEKL come from the germline V gene. V was shortened by 4 bases and J by 3 bases, with 15 bases between the two germline ends. CDR3 sequence: CASSLGGRGDTEAFF. Partial CDR3 DNA: TGCGCCAGCAGCCTCGGCGGACGGGGGGACACTGAA.

For this clone: The DNA ends 3 residues before the CDR3 does, and the rest of the CDR3 is filled in from the germline J gene. The rearrangement uses TRBV7-3 and TRBJ2-5, with D perhaps matching TRBD2 (5 bases). Per the germline V gene, CDR1 is SGHTA and CDR2 is FQGTGA. With 7 bases removed from V and 1 base from J, the gap between germline ends came to 10 bases. The CDR3 totals 13 residues. Incomplete CDR3 DNA: TGTGCCAGCACCCCTAGCCCCCAAGAGACC. Protein product: CASTPSPQET. The whole CDR3 sequence reads CASTPSPQETQYF.

Concerning this clone: The read comes to an end 3 residues before the CDR3 does, leaving the germline J gene to fill in the end. The J gene is TRBJ1-5, the V gene TRBV7-3; TRBD1 might be the D (5 bases). This CDR3 contains 14 residues. The V and J ends lost 5 bases and 3 bases respectively, with 11 bases between them. CDR1 is SGHTA and CDR2 is FQGTGA in the germline V gene. The DNA read from the CDR3 is TGTGCCAGCAGCCCCCAGGGTTCCAATCAGCCC. Its translation is CASSPQGSNQP. The whole CDR3 reads CASSPQGSNQPQHF.

With regard to this clone: The read terminates 3 residues ahead of where the CDR3 ends, so the germline J gene completes it. This chain connects TRBV7-2 to TRBJ2-7; D is undetermined. Trimming took 1 base from V and 0 from J, leaving 7 bases between them. The CDR3 is 14 residues long. Germline V gives CDR1 SGHTA, CDR2 FQGNSA. CDR3 DNA, as far as it was read: TGTGCCAGCAGCTTAGGTCTCCTCTCCTACGAG. This gives the protein CASSLGLLSYE. The entire CDR3 protein reads CASSLGLLSYEQYF.

As to this clone: The CDR3 extends 3 residues past the end of the read, so its final part is completed from the germline J gene. The chain employs TRBV2 and TRBJ2-7, with 10 bases matching TRBD1. Germline lookup yields CDR1 SNHLY and CDR2 FYNNEI. The CDR3 is made up of 14 amino acids. The V segment lost 6 bases and the J segment 4 bases; nucleotides outside the gene matches: 6. Here the CDR3 reads CASSADRGQYEQYF. The sequenced part of the CDR3 DNA is TGTGCCAGCAGCGCAGACAGGGGGCAATACGAG.

About this clone itself: The read falls 3 residues short of the CDR3 end, and the missing part is taken from the germline J gene. This sequence joins TRBV5-6 and TRBJ1-2; D perhaps matches TRBD1 (6 bases). The CDR3 has 14 amino acids. CDR1 SGHDT and CDR2 YYEEEE come from the germline V gene. Trimming shortened V by 4 bases and J by 6 bases, and 16 bases separated the two germline ends. The CDR3: CASSETTGRHGYTF. Partial CDR3 DNA: TGTGCCAGCAGCGAAACGACAGGCAGGCATGGC.

CDR3 bases read: TGTGCCACCAGCAGAATGACTAGCCTCCCCACGGGTGAG. Protein product: CATSRMTSLPTGE. The whole CDR3 reads CATSRMTSLPTGEQFF. This chain uses TRBV15 with TRBJ2-1, with TRBD2 matching 7 bases. The CDR3 goes on 3 residues after the read ends, and that part is filled in from the germline J gene. The ends lost 2 bases at V and 9 bases at J; junction bases unmatched: 13. CDR3 size: 16 residues. Germline V CDR1 and CDR2: LNHNV, YYDKDF (reference sequence).

The CDR3 DNA, read in part, is TGTGCCAGCAGCGTTACAGGGTTTAATGAAAAA. It translates to CASSVTGFNEK. The full CDR3 protein reads CASSVTGFNEKLFF. The V call is TRBV7-9, the J call TRBJ1-4, with a tentative D call TRBD1 (6 bases). The CDR3 extends 3 residues past the end of the read, so its final part is completed from the germline J gene. V lost 5 bases and J 4 bases, leaving 11 bases between the germline ends. CDR1 is SEHNR and CDR2 is FQNEAQ in the germline V gene (reference sequence). This CDR3 comprises 14 residues.

Notes on this clone: Read data end 3 residues before the CDR3 end; the end is taken from the germline J gene. The chain joins TRBV7-2 to TRBJ2-7; 7 bases are a match to TRBD2. The CDR3 has 15 amino acids. Germline assignment: CDR1 SGHTA and CDR2 FQGNSA. J gave up 4 bases and V 1 base, and 7 bases lay outside the gene matches. The CDR3 here is CASSLVGTTIYEQYF. The covered CDR3 bases are TGTGCCAGCAGCTTAGTCGGGACTACAATTTACGAG.

Here the CDR3 reads CASSQEGTGVGNQPQHF. The DNA read from the CDR3 is TGTGCCAGCAGCCAAGAAGGGACAGGGGTAGGCAATCAGCCC. The chain uses TRBV4-2 and TRBJ1-5; 10 positions agree with TRBD1. The CDR3 end is not reached by the read, which stops 3 residues before it; the germline J gene fills it in. Germline V CDR1 and CDR2: LGHNA, YNFKEQ. J was trimmed by 2 bases and V by 0 bases; bases with no gene match: 4. This CDR3 region has 17 residues.

The covered CDR3 bases are TGCAGCGTTGATACAGGGGAAGAGACG. Its translation is CSVDTGEET. The whole CDR3 region reads CSVDTGEETQYF. The chain combines TRBV29-1 with TRBJ2-3; the match to TRBD1 covers 7 bases. The read gets to within 3 residues of the CDR3 end, and the germline J gene fills in the rest. This CDR3 comprises 12 residues. In germline, CDR1 is SQVTM, CDR2 ANQGSEA.

About this clone: The read falls 3 residues short of the CDR3 end, and the missing part is taken from the germline J gene. The chain links TRBV19 to TRBJ2-2; no reliable D call. Germline V CDR1 and CDR2: LNHDA, SQIVND (reference sequence). The CDR3 sequence is 15 residues long. CDR3 DNA, as far as it was read: TGTGCCAGTAGTATAGGAGGAGCGTTGGATTCACCG. Amino acid sequence: CASSIGGALDSP. The entire CDR3 protein is CASSIGGALDSPLFF.

A remark on this clone: Coverage ceases 3 residues before the CDR3 finishes, and the germline J gene fills in the end. The chain uses TRBV10-3 and TRBJ1-2; D gene uncertain. The ends were cut back, 8 bases at V and 3 bases at J, with 13 bases in the middle. The CDR3 has 13 residues. Germline CDR1 is ENHRY and CDR2 is SYGVKD. The CDR3 DNA, read in part, is TGTGCCATCTCCGACCAGCTAGACTATGGC. It specifies CAISDQLDYG. In full, the CDR3 is CAISDQLDYGYTF.

With respect to this clone: The read ends 3 residues early relative to the CDR3; the germline J gene fills the gap. The chain carries TRBV12-3 or TRBV12-4 and TRBJ2-2; D unclear. Trimming shortened V by 5 bases and J by 1 base, and 5 bases separated the two germline ends. CDR3 size: 13 residues. The CDR3 DNA, read in part, is TGTGCCAGCAGTAGGTTGAACACCGGGGAG. Translated, it gives CASSRLNTGE. In full, the CDR3 is CASSRLNTGELFF.

A word on this clone: The CDR3 end falls 3 residues outside the read, so it is completed with the germline J gene. This chain joins TRBV5-4 and TRBJ2-7; 7 positions agree with TRBD1. The CDR3 is made up of 14 amino acids. Trimming at V came to 0 bases and at J to 2 bases, leaving 2 bases not matched to a gene. Germline V CDR1 and CDR2: SGHNT, YYREEE (reference sequence). The CDR3 sequence: CASSLGGGPYEQYF. The sequenced CDR3 bases are TGTGCCAGCAGCTTGGGAGGGGGCCCCTACGAG.

About this clone itself: The read ends 3 residues early relative to the CDR3; the germline J gene fills the gap. The rearrangement joins TRBV5-1 to TRBJ2-5, with TRBD2 as a possible D gene (6 bases). From germline, CDR1 is SGHRS and CDR2 YFSETQ. This CDR3 contains 15 residues. V was clipped by 2 bases and J by 2 bases, with 13 bases between them. The CDR3 sequence is CASSLVGGVQETQYF. CDR3 DNA (partial): TGCGCCAGCAGCTTAGTAGGCGGGGTACAAGAGACC.

A note on this clone: The read ends 3 residues shy of where the CDR3 ends; the end is completed using the germline J gene. The rearrangement links TRBV11-3 to TRBJ1-1, with D perhaps matching TRBD1 (5 bases). The CDR3 runs to 13 residues. The V gene's germline CDR1 is SGHNT and CDR2 YENEEA. CDR3 DNA, as far as it was read: TGTGCCAGCAGCTTAACGGTGGGGGGGAAT. Residues: CASSLTVGGN. In full, the CDR3 reads CASSLTVGGNAFF.

This CDR3 reads CASSLIQGVSKPQYF. The CDR3 DNA, read in part, is TGTGCCAGTAGTCTGATACAGGGGGTAAGCAAGCCG. This rearrangement joins TRBV19 to TRBJ2-3; the match to TRBD1 covers 8 bases. Read coverage stops 3 residues before the CDR3 terminus; the germline J gene supplies the remainder. Per germline, CDR1 LNHDA and CDR2 SQIVND (reference sequence). The CDR3 is made up of 15 amino acids.

Regarding this clone: The read stops 3 residues short of the end of the CDR3; the missing end is completed from the germline J gene. This chain connects TRBV7-3 to TRBJ1-1; D gene ambiguous. Trimming shortened V by 4 bases and J by 3 bases, and 9 bases separated the two germline ends. Germline CDR1 and CDR2: SGHTA and FQGTGA. The CDR3 runs 13 residues. The sequenced part of the CDR3 DNA is TGTGCCAGCAGCTACGACCGGGACACTGAA. Residues: CASSYDRDTE. The full-length CDR3 reads as CASSYDRDTEAFF.

On this clone: The observed sequence ends 3 residues before the CDR3 terminus, with the missing tail filled in from the germline J gene. V gene TRBV5-1 combines with J gene TRBJ1-6; TRBD1 matches at 8 bases. The CDR3 is made up of 18 amino acids. The V gene end was trimmed by 0 bases and the J gene end by 5 bases; junction bases not matched to a gene: 10. In germline, CDR1 is SGHRS, CDR2 YFSETQ. Partial CDR3 DNA: TGCGCCAGCAGCTTGGACCCGCTCGGACAGGGCCATAATTCACCC. It translates to CASSLDPLGQGHNSP. The complete CDR3 sequence is CASSLDPLGQGHNSPLHF.

On this clone itself: The CDR3 is cut off 3 residues early in the read; its end comes from the germline J gene. The chain is built from TRBV20-1 and TRBJ1-6; a weak D match, TRBD1 (6 bases). CDR1 and CDR2 (germline): DFQATT, SNEGSKA (reference sequence). Trimming cost V 5 bases and J 8 bases, with 19 bases left between them. The CDR3 has 15 amino acids. The sequenced CDR3 bases are TGCAGTGCTTCCCTTAGTACAGGGAGTGATTCACCC. It yields the protein CSASLSTGSDSP. From start to end, the CDR3 is CSASLSTGSDSPLHF.

With regard to this clone: Coverage ceases 3 residues before the CDR3 finishes, and the germline J gene fills in the end. The chain joins TRBV6-4 to TRBJ2-1; unclear D gene. CDR1 MRHNA and CDR2 SNTAGT come from the germline V gene. The CDR3 totals 16 residues. V lost 9 bases and J 5 bases, leaving 23 bases between the germline ends. The chain's CDR3 is CASSQSAPPVDNEQFF. The part of the CDR3 DNA that was read is TGTGCCAGTAGCCAGAGTGCACCCCCCGTAGACAATGAG.

Worth noting for this clone: The read ends 3 residues early relative to the CDR3; the germline J gene fills the gap. The chain is built from TRBV29-1 and TRBJ1-3; 7 bases line up with TRBD1. The V gene end was trimmed by 5 bases and the J gene end by 3 bases; junction bases not matched to a gene: 4. CDR1 and CDR2 from the germline V gene are SQVTM and ANQGSEA. CDR3 length: 13 amino acids. The CDR3 DNA, read in part, is TGCAGCGTTTCTACAGGGGTTGGAAACACC. Translating gives CSVSTGVGNT. The entire CDR3 protein is CSVSTGVGNTIYF.

This clone is identified as medium-sized from frequency. The CDR3 protein is CASSLTGPELIAKNIQYF. CDR3 bases read: TGTGCCAGCTCACTGACAGGACCCGAGTTAATAGCCAAAAACATT. The chain has TRBV18 and TRBJ2-4, with D perhaps TRBD1 (6 bases). From the germline J gene comes the end of the CDR3, since the read stops 3 residues before it. CDR1 is KGHSH, CDR2 LQKENI, per germline. V was clipped by 4 bases and J by 0 bases, with 19 bases between them. This CDR3 region has 18 residues.